These 3 T cell receptor beta chains came from one sample sequenced in a study of monozygotic twins with inflammatory bowel disease. TCRdb reprocessed the 5' RACE reads, with one entry per CDR3 protein and no DNA. The clone table shows 85,000 to 110,000 distinct CDR3 sequences, with the ten largest holding approximately 2%. The sequenced material came from blood. The receptors were gathered from a human donor with ulcerative colitis or Crohn's disease, or a healthy co-twin of an affected twin (not recorded which).

The CDR3 is CASKGFSYEQYF. This rearrangement joins TRBV12-3 or TRBV12-4 to TRBJ2-7. CDR3 length equals 12 residues.

The genes are TRBV10-3 and TRBJ2-1; there is no DNA to check the TCRdb D call of TRBD2. Germline-derived CDR1 and CDR2 are ENHRY and SYGVKD. The CDR3 contains 17 residues. CDR3 loop: CAISIGLAGEGRNEQFF.

The chain recombines TRBV29-1 with TRBJ2-7; TCRdb selects TRBD1, and the lack of DNA leaves this call unchecked. CDR1 is SQVTM, CDR2 ANQGSEA, per germline. The CDR3 has 14 amino acids. CDR3 region: CSVAGTGITYEQYF.